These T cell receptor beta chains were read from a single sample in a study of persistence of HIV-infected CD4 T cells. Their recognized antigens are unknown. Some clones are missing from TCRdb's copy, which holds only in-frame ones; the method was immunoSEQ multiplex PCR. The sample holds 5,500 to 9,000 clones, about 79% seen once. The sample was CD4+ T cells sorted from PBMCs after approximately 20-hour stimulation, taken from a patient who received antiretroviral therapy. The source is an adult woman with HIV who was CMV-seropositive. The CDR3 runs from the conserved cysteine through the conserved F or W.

CDR3 protein: CASTPRNSLYGYTF; V gene: TRBV19; J gene: TRBJ1-2
CDR3 protein: CASSLDPGGNQPQHF; V gene: TRBV7-8; J gene: TRBJ1-5
CDR3 protein: CASSPGINQPQHF; V gene: TRBV7-3; J gene: TRBJ1-5
CDR3 protein: CASSQDIRGGNQPQHF; V gene: TRBV4-3; J gene: TRBJ1-5
CDR3 protein: CASSLAQGAPEAFF; V gene: TRBV5-6; J gene: TRBJ1-1
CDR3 protein: CASSYSPRAGHNEQFF; V gene: TRBV6-5; J gene: TRBJ2-1
CDR3 protein: CASSPVGSEAFF; V gene: TRBV7-8; J gene: TRBJ1-1
CDR3 protein: CASSLGGSNRFRPGAKNIQYF; V gene: TRBV5-1; J gene: TRBJ2-4
CDR3 protein: CAISLRTDTQYF; V gene: TRBV10-3; J gene: TRBJ2-3
CDR3 protein: CASILPTAWNTEAFF; V gene: TRBV2; J gene: TRBJ1-1
CDR3 protein: CASSQVGEGTSGYTF; V gene: TRBV4-2; J gene: TRBJ1-2
CDR3 protein: CASSSDYGPNQPQHF; V gene: TRBV6-2/TRBV6-3; J gene: TRBJ1-5
CDR3 protein: CASSWNRGAEAFF; V gene: TRBV7-2; J gene: TRBJ1-1
CDR3 protein: CASSAKTGLNQPQHF; V gene: TRBV19; J gene: TRBJ1-5
CDR3 protein: CASSSDQTGNTEAFF; V gene: TRBV5-1; J gene: TRBJ1-1
CDR3 protein: CASSLGDGNTIYF; V gene: TRBV2; J gene: TRBJ1-3
CDR3 protein: CASSLGGGRSYEQYF; V gene: TRBV28; J gene: TRBJ2-7
CDR3 protein: CASSFQQGNNQPQHF; V gene: TRBV7-8; J gene: TRBJ1-5
CDR3 protein: CASSNPHWGTGELFF; V gene: TRBV19; J gene: TRBJ2-2
CDR3 protein: CASSPSSYEQYF; V gene: TRBV28; J gene: TRBJ2-7
CDR3 protein: CASSYPGQGGTEAFF; V gene: TRBV6-5; J gene: TRBJ1-1
CDR3 protein: CASSRDRDNYGYTF; V gene: TRBV18; J gene: TRBJ1-2
CDR3 protein: CASSPARGRDEQYF; V gene: TRBV7-2; J gene: TRBJ2-7
CDR3 protein: CASSLDPTGGALAKNIQYF; V gene: TRBV7-9; J gene: TRBJ2-4
CDR3 protein: CASSLAGGQKTQYF; V gene: TRBV25-1; J gene: TRBJ2-5
CDR3 protein: CASKGYQETQYF; V gene: TRBV5-1; J gene: TRBJ2-5
CDR3 protein: CASSSPRTIYF; V gene: TRBV21-1; J gene: TRBJ1-3
CDR3 protein: CASSLVSGTNTEAFF; V gene: TRBV7-2; J gene: TRBJ1-1
CDR3 protein: CANVESHRVSSNQPQHF; V gene: TRBV19; J gene: TRBJ1-5
CDR3 protein: CASSPAGTPGALHF; V gene: TRBV11-3; J gene: TRBJ1-6
CDR3 protein: CASSQELAGRETQYF; V gene: TRBV3-1/TRBV3-2; J gene: TRBJ2-5
CDR3 protein: CASSSKPGSLYGYTF; V gene: TRBV7-2; J gene: TRBJ1-2